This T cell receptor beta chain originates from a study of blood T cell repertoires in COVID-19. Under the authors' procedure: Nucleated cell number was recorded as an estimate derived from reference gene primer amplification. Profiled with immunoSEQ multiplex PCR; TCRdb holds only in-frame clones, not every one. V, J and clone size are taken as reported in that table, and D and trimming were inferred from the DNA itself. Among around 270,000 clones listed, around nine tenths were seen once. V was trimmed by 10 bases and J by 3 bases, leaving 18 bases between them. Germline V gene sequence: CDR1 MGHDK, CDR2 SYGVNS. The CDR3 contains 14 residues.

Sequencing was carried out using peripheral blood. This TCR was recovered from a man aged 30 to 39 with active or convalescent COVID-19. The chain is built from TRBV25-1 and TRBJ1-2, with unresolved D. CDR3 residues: CANPLTPQDYGYTF. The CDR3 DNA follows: TGTGCCAATCCCCTCACACCTCAAGACTATGGCTACACCTTC.